This T cell receptor beta chain originates from a study of CD8 T cells in Susac syndrome. This CDR3 comprises 14 residues. CDR1 is LNHDA and CDR2 is SQIVND in the germline V gene (reference sequence). V gave up 2 bases and J gave up 3 bases, with 11 bases separating them. Matching for age and sex applied to the controls, who were healthy donors. An input of 0.5 to 1 ug of RNA was subjected to reverse transcription using random hexamers. The CDR3 of TCR beta was amplified by immunoSEQ multiplex PCR across 54 Vbeta and 13 Jbeta. TCRdb re-analysed the immunoSEQ multiplex PCR reads in MiXCR, keeping a single row per CDR3 protein. This table has about 80,000 distinct CDR3 sequences, around 94% appearing once.

Material for sequencing was CD8+ T cells from PBMCs. The V call is TRBV19, the J call TRBJ2-7; D perhaps matches TRBD2 (6 bases). The sequence came from a human donor in good health. For the CDR3, the DNA is TGTGCCAGTAGTATAACGCGGGGAAACTACGAGCAGTACTTC. Encoded protein: CASSITRGNYEQYF. Full variable domain (missing parts from reference TRBV19 and TRBJ2-7): DGGITQSPKYLFRKEGQNVTLSCEQNLNHDAMYWYRQDPGQGLRLIYYSQIVNDFQKGDIAEGYSVSREKKESFPLTVTSAQKNPTAFYLCASSITRGNYEQYFGPGTRLTVT.